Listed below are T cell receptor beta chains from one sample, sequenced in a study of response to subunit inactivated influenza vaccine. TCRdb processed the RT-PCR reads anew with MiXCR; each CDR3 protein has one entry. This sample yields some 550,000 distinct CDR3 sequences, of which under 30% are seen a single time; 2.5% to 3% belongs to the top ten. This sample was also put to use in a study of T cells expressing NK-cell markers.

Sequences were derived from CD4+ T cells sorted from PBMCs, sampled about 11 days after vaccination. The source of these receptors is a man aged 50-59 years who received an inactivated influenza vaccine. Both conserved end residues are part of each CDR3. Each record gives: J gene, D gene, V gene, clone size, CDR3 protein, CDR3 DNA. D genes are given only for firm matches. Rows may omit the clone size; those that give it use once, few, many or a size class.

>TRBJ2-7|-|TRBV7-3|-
CASSLYRRGRYEQYF
TGTGCCAGCAGCCTATATCGTCGGGGGCGGTACGAGCAGTACTTC
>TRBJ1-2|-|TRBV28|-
CYVGTNYGYIF
TGTTATGTGGGTACTAACTATGGCTACATCTTC
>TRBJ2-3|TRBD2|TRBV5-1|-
CASSSTLSGGGRNTQYF
TGCGCCAGCAGCTCCACCCTTAGCGGGGGGGGAAGGAATACGCAGTATTTT
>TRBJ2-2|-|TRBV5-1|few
CASSLERINTGELFF
TGCGCCAGCAGCTTGGAGCGGATAAACACCGGGGAGCTGTTTTTT
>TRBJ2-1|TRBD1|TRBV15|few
CATSRVSRGLGEQFF
TGTGCCACCAGCAGAGTATCTAGGGGGCTGGGTGAGCAGTTCTTC
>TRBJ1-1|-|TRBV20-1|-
CSARELGRHTEAFF
TGCAGTGCTAGAGAATTAGGCAGGCACACTGAAGCTTTCTTT
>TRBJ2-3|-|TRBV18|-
CASSLTGSMADTQYF
TGTGCCAGCTCCCTGACAGGTTCAATGGCAGATACGCAGTATTTT
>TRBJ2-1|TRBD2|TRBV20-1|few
CSAYPRGLAESYSYNEQFF
TGCAGTGCGTACCCCCGGGGACTAGCGGAGTCCTACTCCTACAATGAGCAGTTCTTC
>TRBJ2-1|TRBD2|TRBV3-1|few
CASSQVLLAGTKLTYNEQFF
TGTGCCAGCAGCCAAGTCTTACTAGCGGGTACAAAATTAACCTACAATGAGCAGTTCTTC
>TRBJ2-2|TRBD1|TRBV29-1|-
CSVNRGTNTGELFF
TGCAGCGTCAACAGGGGGACGAACACCGGGGAGCTGTTTTTT
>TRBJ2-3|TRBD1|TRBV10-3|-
CAISGDRVGADTQYF
TGTGCCATCAGTGGCGACAGGGTAGGCGCAGATACGCAGTATTTT
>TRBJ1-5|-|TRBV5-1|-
CASSSRLDPNDRPQHF
TGCGCCAGCAGCTCTCGGCTTGATCCCAATGATCGACCCCAGCATTTT
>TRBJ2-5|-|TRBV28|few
CASSSDSPETQYF
TGTGCCAGCAGTTCGGATAGCCCGGAGACCCAGTACTTC
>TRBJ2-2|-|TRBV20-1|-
CSARDLRSGELFF
TGCAGTGCTAGAGATCTTCGGTCCGGGGAGCTGTTTTTT
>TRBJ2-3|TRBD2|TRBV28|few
CASSSWGTSGGTGTQYF
TGTGCCAGCAGCTCATGGGGGACTAGCGGGGGGACCGGAACGCAGTATTTT
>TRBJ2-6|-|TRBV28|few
CASGGTAPSGANVLTF
TGTGCCAGCGGAGGGACAGCCCCCTCTGGGGCCAACGTCCTGACTTTC
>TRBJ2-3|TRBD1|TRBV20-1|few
CSARDTTGGGTDTQYF
TGCAGTGCTAGAGATACCACAGGGGGTGGCACAGATACGCAGTATTTT
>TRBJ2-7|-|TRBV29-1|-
CSVAREYEQYF
TGCAGCGTTGCCAGGGAGTACGAGCAGTACTTC
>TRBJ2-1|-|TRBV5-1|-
CASSSTIQGEQFF
TGCGCCAGCAGCTCTACAATCCAGGGTGAGCAGTTCTTC
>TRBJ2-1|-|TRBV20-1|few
CSAHSAAYYNEQFF
TGCAGTGCTCATAGCGCCGCTTACTACAATGAGCAGTTCTTC
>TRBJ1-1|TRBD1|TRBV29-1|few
CSAKQGYTEAFF
TGCAGCGCGAAACAGGGGTACACTGAAGCTTTCTTT
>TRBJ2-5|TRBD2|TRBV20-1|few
CSARATSGQETQYF
TGCAGTGCTAGAGCGACTAGCGGCCAAGAGACCCAGTACTTC
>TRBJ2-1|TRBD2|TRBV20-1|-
CSAVAGGAYNEQFF
TGCAGTGCGGTGGCGGGAGGAGCCTACAATGAGCAGTTCTTC
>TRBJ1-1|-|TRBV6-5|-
CASSKGQATEAFF
TGTGCCAGCAGCAAGGGGCAGGCAACTGAAGCTTTCTTT
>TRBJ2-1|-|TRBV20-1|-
CSARVYNEQFF
TGCAGTGCTAGGGTGTACAATGAGCAGTTCTTC
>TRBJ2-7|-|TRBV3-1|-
CASSPAPGEQYF
TGTGCCAGCAGCCCCGCCCCCGGCGAGCAGTACTTC
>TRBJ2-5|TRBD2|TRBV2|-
CASSEGFATGGLQETQYF
TGTGCCAGCAGTGAAGGTTTTGCGACGGGGGGGCTCCAAGAGACCCAGTACTTC
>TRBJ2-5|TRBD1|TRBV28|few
CASRGQGSGTQYF
TGTGCCAGCAGGGGACAGGGGTCCGGGACCCAGTACTTC
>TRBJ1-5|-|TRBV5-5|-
CASTTSGGSNQPQHF
TGTGCCAGCACCACGTCGGGGGGTAGCAATCAGCCCCAGCATTTT
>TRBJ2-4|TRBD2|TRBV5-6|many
CASSLFSLAENIQYF
TGTGCCAGCAGCTTGTTTAGCCTAGCGGAAAACATTCAGTACTTC
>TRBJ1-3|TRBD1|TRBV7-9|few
CADSTGASGNTIYF
TGTGCCGATTCTACAGGGGCCTCTGGAAACACCATATATTTT
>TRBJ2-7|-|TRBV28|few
CASSVWGSTYEQYF
TGTGCCAGCAGTGTTTGGGGATCTACCTACGAGCAGTACTTC
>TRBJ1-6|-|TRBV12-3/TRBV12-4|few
CASATRTLGNSPLHF
TGTGCCAGCGCCACCAGGACGTTAGGAAATTCACCCCTCCACTTT
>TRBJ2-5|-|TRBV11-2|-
CASSLGGGAYETQYF
TGTGCCAGCAGCTTAGGAGGGGGGGCCTATGAGACCCAGTACTTC
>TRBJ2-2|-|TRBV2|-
CASSVAGTNTGELFF
TGTGCCAGCAGTGTGGCAGGAACCAACACCGGGGAGCTGTTTTTT
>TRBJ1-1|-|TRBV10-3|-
CAISESWGRPNTEAFF
TGTGCCATCAGTGAGTCGTGGGGGAGACCGAACACTGAAGCTTTCTTT
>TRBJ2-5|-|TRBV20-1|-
CSARDLTGVLQETQYF
TGCAGTGCTAGAGATCTTACGGGGGTACTTCAAGAGACCCAGTACTTC
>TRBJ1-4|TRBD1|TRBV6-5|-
CASSSQGPSEKLFF
TGTGCCAGCAGTTCACAGGGGCCGAGTGAAAAACTGTTTTTT
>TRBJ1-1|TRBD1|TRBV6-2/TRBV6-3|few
CASSYSRGFSEAFF
TGTGCCAGCAGTTACTCCAGGGGGTTTTCGGAAGCTTTCTTT
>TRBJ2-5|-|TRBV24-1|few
CATSSGQTQYF
TGTGCCACCAGTTCCGGACAGACCCAGTACTTC
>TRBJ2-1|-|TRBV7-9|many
CASSPQVGEQFF
TGTGCCAGCAGCCCCCAGGTCGGTGAGCAGTTCTTC
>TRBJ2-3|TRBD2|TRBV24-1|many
CATSDPLGLAGGDTQYF
TGTGCCACCAGTGACCCACTGGGACTAGCGGGGGGCGATACGCAGTATTTT
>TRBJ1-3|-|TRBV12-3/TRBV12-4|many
CATQEGVPGNTIYF
TGTGCCACTCAGGAGGGAGTACCTGGAAACACCATATATTTT
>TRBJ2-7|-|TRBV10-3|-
CALGEGTGVYEQYF
TGTGCCCTCGGGGAGGGGACAGGTGTATACGAGCAGTACTTC
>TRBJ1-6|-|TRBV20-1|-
CSARDPQLNSPLHF
TGCAGTGCTAGAGATCCCCAGCTTAATTCACCCCTCCACTTT